This paragraph reports one T cell receptor (beta chain). This record belongs to a study of human versus mouse CDR3 diversity and MHC coevolution. Study overall: Samples had between about 5.5 x 10^6 and 1.7 x 10^7 valid reads.

In germline, CDR1 is SGHDT, CDR2 YYEEEE. The CDR3 has 17 residues. With 4 bases clipped from V and 4 bases from J, the junction kept 13 bases outside the gene matches. The table came from immunoSEQ multiplex PCR; TCRdb's copy has only in-frame clones and leaves some out. The sample contains 60,000 to 95,000 clones, approximately 90% of which appear only once. Sequencing input: naive CD4+ T cells from blood. The subset is: CD45RO-negative CD62L-positive naive CD4 T cells. The sequence derives from a person between 30 and 69 years old in good health. V is TRBV5-6 and J is TRBJ1-2, with 10 bases identical to TRBD1. DNA of the CDR3: TGTGCCAGCAGCCTGGAGCGTGGGACAGGGGTGGGCTATGGCTACACCTTC. It specifies CASSLERGTGVGYGYTF.